The entry below describes one TCR beta chain. Its cognate antigen is unknown. This sample was taken from a study of CD8+ T cells in alopecia areata. Stated treatment: oral pan-JAK inhibitor, 5-10 mg twice daily. The investigators collected lesional scalp punch biopsies and peripheral blood from alopecia areata patients. Germline V lookup: CDR1 LNHDA, CDR2 SQIVND (reference sequence). This CDR3 contains 16 residues. Trimming took 5 bases from V and 1 from J, leaving 17 bases between them. The sequencing template was cDNA reverse transcribed from extracted RNA. Using immunoSEQ multiplex PCR, the repertoire was profiled, and TCRdb retains in-frame clones only, with some absent. The table has tens of thousands of clones, around 45% seen once. Study-level findings and limits: Normal skin contains resident alphabeta T cells, and these are also sequenced in scalp samples.

The sequence came from a human donor with alopecia areata. This specimen consisted of CD8+ T cells sorted from blood, obtained at approximately week 36, from a patient treated with tofacitinib. The J gene is TRBJ1-1, the V gene TRBV19; D remains ambiguous. CDR3 sequence: CASSPLGAERNTEAFF. The CDR3 bases are TGTGCCAGTAGTCCTCTTGGAGCAGAGAGGAACACTGAAGCTTTCTTT.